The 23 T cell receptor beta chains listed next were all sequenced from one sample in a study of blood T cell repertoires in COVID-19 (dated by TCRdb to 2020 to 2022). The library was obtained by the immunoSEQ multiplex PCR assay. Sourced from immuneACCESS, this table was stored by TCRdb with only in-frame sequences that have V and J called. A share of the clones is absent; for the studies checked, an unresolved V gene accounts for under half, and the remainder has no known explanation. The sample data list about 140,000 clones, and 75% to 90% of these were observed just once. The ten biggest clones cover under 12% of the sample. The sequenced material came from peripheral blood. The receptors come from a man aged 60 to 75 with active or convalescent COVID-19.

This chain joins TRBV6-1 and TRBJ2-7; TRBD1 matches at 8 bases. The CDR3 spans 15 residues. The trim removed 3 bases at V and 1 base at J, leaving 5 bases unmatched. Germline V gene lookup returns CDR1 MNHNS and CDR2 SASEGT. The CDR3 spells CASSETGDGSYEQYF. CDR3 sequence (DNA): TGTGCCAGCAGTGAGACAGGGGATGGGTCCTACGAGCAGTACTTC.

This chain links TRBV13 with TRBJ2-1, with 8 nucleotides matching TRBD2. CDR1 is PRHDT and CDR2 is FYEKMQ in the germline V gene (reference sequence). The CDR3 loop spans 18 amino acids. Losses at the gene ends were 5 bases for V and 9 bases for J; bases not matched to a gene: 21. The CDR3 loop is CASSTPRLSGKQDFEQFF. The CDR3 DNA follows: TGTGCCAGCAGCACGCCCCGCCTTAGCGGGAAACAGGACTTTGAGCAGTTCTTC.

The V gene is TRBV24-1, the J gene TRBJ2-5; 9 bases are shared with TRBD1. V trimming: 4 bases; J trimming: 1 base; junction bases outside the gene matches: 6. The CDR3 sequence is 16 residues long. Per germline, CDR1 KGHDR and CDR2 SFDVKD. CDR3 sequence reads: CATSEPGQGPQETQYF. CDR3 in DNA: TGTGCCACCAGTGAGCCGGGACAGGGTCCCCAAGAGACCCAGTACTTC.

The V call is TRBV5-1, the J call TRBJ2-7, with TRBD2 as a possible D gene (6 bases). The CDR3 has 15 residues. The V gene's germline CDR1 is SGHRS and CDR2 YFSETQ. V lost 3 bases and J lost 5, with 18 bases in between. The CDR3 DNA is TGCGCCAGCAGCTGGGGGGAGGTGAGGAGGGACGAGCAGTACTTC. Translation: CASSWGEVRRDEQYF.

This clone was detected a few times. The chain uses TRBV4-3 and TRBJ2-2; no clear D gene. CDR3 size: 14 residues. V lost 1 base, J lost 2 bases, and 5 bases lay in between. Germline CDR1 is LGHNA and CDR2 is YSLEER. The CDR3 reads CASSQGPNTGELFF. CDR3 DNA sequence: TGCGCCAGCAGCCAAGGGCCCAACACCGGGGAGCTGTTTTTT.

J is TRBJ2-7 and V is TRBV28, with a possible D match to TRBD2 (5 bases). This CDR3 is 15 amino acids long. V gave up 5 bases and J gave up 4 bases, with 18 bases separating them. Per the germline V gene, CDR1 is MDHEN and CDR2 is SYDVKM. The CDR3 bases are TGTGCCAGCAGTCCTACCGTCGGGATCGGGTACGAGCAGTACTTC. Its translation is CASSPTVGIGYEQYF.

This chain joins TRBV19 and TRBJ2-5; D perhaps matches TRBD2 (7 bases). The ends were cut back, 9 bases at V and 5 bases at J, with 19 bases in the middle. Germline V gene lookup returns CDR1 LNHDA and CDR2 SQIVND (reference sequence). The CDR3 is 14 amino acids. The CDR3 nucleotides are TGTGCCAGCCGGAGGGGGGGACAATCGGAGACCCAGTACTTC. Translated, it gives CASRRGGQSETQYF. The full variable domain, rest sourced from reference TRBV19 and TRBJ2-5, is DGGITQSPKYLFRKEGQNVTLSCEQNLNHDAMYWYRQDPGQGLRLIYYSQIVNDFQKGDIAEGYSVSREKKESFPLTVTSAQKNPTAFYLCASRRGGQSETQYFGPGTRLLVL.

Regarding this clone: Other DNA variants within this sample encode the same CDR3. The V gene is TRBV28, the J gene TRBJ2-7; D is unclear. Trimming pared 5 bases from V and 4 bases from J, leaving 6 bases between. The germline CDR1 and CDR2 sequences are MDHEN and SYDVKM. This CDR3 is built from 11 residues. As DNA, the CDR3 is TGTGCCAGCAGTCTTCTATACGAGCAGTACTTC. Amino acids: CASSLLYEQYF.

The chain has TRBV27 and TRBJ1-6; perhaps TRBD1 as D (5 bases). V lost 5 bases to trimming and J lost 0 bases, with 11 bases between them. CDR1 MNHEY and CDR2 SMNVEV come from the germline V gene (reference sequence). There are 16 residues in the CDR3. The chain's CDR3 is CASSPGQGSYNSPLHF. In DNA, the CDR3 is TGTGCCAGCAGTCCAGGACAAGGCTCCTATAATTCACCCCTCCACTTT.

This clone occurred once. The chain has TRBV21-1 and TRBJ2-7; the DNA was not used to check the table's D call, TRBD1. TRBV21-1 is flagged as a pseudogene. The CDR3 sequence is 20 residues long. CDR3 amino acids: CASSNPGQGARRRETYEQYF. CDR3 nucleotide sequence: TGTGCCAGCTCCAACCCTGGACAGGGGGCGAGAAGGAGAGAAACTTACGAGCAGTACTTC.

The chain is built from TRBV9 and TRBJ2-5, with 12 positions matching TRBD2. Germline V gives CDR1 SGDLS, CDR2 YYNGEE. The CDR3 has 15 residues. J lost 5 bases, V lost 3 bases, and 5 bases had no gene match. The CDR3 region is CASSAGTSGRETQYF. The DNA for the CDR3 is TGTGCCAGCAGCGCCGGGACTAGCGGGCGGGAGACCCAGTACTTC.

V is TRBV28 and J is TRBJ2-7, with 7 bases matching TRBD1. Unmatched junction bases numbered 13, after V lost 5 bases and J lost 0 bases. The CDR3 contains 17 residues. The germline V gene encodes CDR1 MDHEN and CDR2 SYDVKM. The CDR3, as DNA: TGTGCCAGCAGTACCCTACTGGGACAGAAAAGCTCCTACGAGCAGTACTTC. Its protein product is CASSTLLGQKSSYEQYF.

The chain has TRBV29-1 and TRBJ2-7; no clear D gene. The germline gives CDR1 SQVTM, CDR2 ANQGSEA. There are 13 residues in the CDR3. Deletions cut 5 bases from V and 0 bases from J, with 11 bases between. Here the CDR3 DNA reads TGCAGCGTTCTGGTCGCTAGCTCCTACGAGCAGTACTTC. Its protein is CSVLVASSYEQYF.

This chain links TRBV6-5 with TRBJ1-2, with 7 bases matching TRBD1. V lost 7 bases to trimming and J lost 2 bases; unmatched junction nucleotides: 10. The germline V gene has CDR1 MNHEY and CDR2 SVGAGI. CDR3 size: 15 residues. As DNA, the CDR3 is TGTGCCAGCACCTCTCGACAGGGACAAAACTATGGCTACACCTTC. Translation gives CASTSRQGQNYGYTF.

The chain joins TRBV6-5 to TRBJ1-5; D unresolved. The CDR3 has 15 residues. V was clipped by 2 bases and J by 0 bases, with 8 bases between them. CDR1 and CDR2 (germline): MNHEY, SVGAGI. This CDR3 is CASSYSQISNQPQHF. The CDR3 DNA follows: TGTGCCAGCAGTTACAGTCAGATTAGCAATCAGCCCCAGCATTTT.

The rearrangement uses TRBV5-4 and TRBJ2-6; 7 positions match TRBD1. Trimming cost V 4 bases and J 4 bases; bases outside gene matches: 8. CDR1 is SGHNT, CDR2 YYREEE, per germline (reference sequence). The length of the CDR3 is 16 residues. CDR3: CASSRTTGVGANVLTF. The CDR3 DNA reads TGTGCCAGCAGCCGTACTACAGGGGTAGGGGCCAACGTCCTGACTTTC.

The chain links TRBV18 to TRBJ2-5; D is uncertain. V was trimmed by 3 bases and J by 4 bases, leaving 18 bases between them. The CDR3 is 16 amino acids. Per the germline V gene, CDR1 is KGHSH and CDR2 is LQKENI. This CDR3 reads CASSPVVGSLTETQYF. The CDR3, as DNA: TGTGCCAGCTCACCGGTAGTTGGTAGCCTGACAGAGACCCAGTACTTC.

V gene TRBV28 combines with J gene TRBJ1-4; D unresolved. The germline V gene has CDR1 MDHEN and CDR2 SYDVKM. Trimming took off 1 base at V and 7 bases at J, with 13 bases between the two ends. This CDR3 spans 15 amino acids. The DNA of the CDR3 is TGTGCCAGCAGTTTATCTTCATCCCGGGGTGAAAAACTGTTTTTT. The encoded protein is CASSLSSSRGEKLFF.

V usage is TRBV19 and J usage is TRBJ2-2; possible D gene TRBD2, 6 bases. Per germline, CDR1 LNHDA and CDR2 SQIVND (reference sequence). The CDR3 sequence is 17 residues long. V was cut by 7 bases and J by 7 bases, with 25 bases left in between. CDR3 protein: CASTYTPGLPGYGELFF. The DNA for the CDR3 is TGTGCCAGTACCTATACCCCGGGACTCCCAGGGTACGGGGAGCTGTTTTTT.

J is TRBJ2-7 and V is TRBV9; the D gene is possibly TRBD2 (7 bases). V lost 4 bases, J lost 5 bases, and 19 bases lay in between. The CDR3 runs to 15 residues. Germline CDR1 SGDLS, CDR2 YYNGEE. CDR3 sequence: CASSPGAGAVNEQYF. The CDR3 nucleotides are TGTGCCAGCAGCCCGGGGGCGGGGGCTGTCAACGAGCAGTACTTC.

This sequence joins TRBV7-2 and TRBJ2-4; 8 nucleotides align to TRBD2. Germline values: CDR1 SGHTA, CDR2 FQGNSA. The V gene end was trimmed by 9 bases and the J gene end by 3 bases; junction bases not matched to a gene: 7. The CDR3 sequence is 14 residues long. The CDR3 loop is CASGRAGDKNIQYF. CDR3 sequence (DNA): TGTGCCAGTGGGAGAGCGGGAGACAAAAACATTCAGTACTTC. Looking up the rest from reference TRBV7-2 and TRBJ2-4 gives the full variable domain: GAGVSQSPSNKVTEKGKDVELRCDPISGHTALYWYRQSLGQGLEFLIYFQGNSAPDKSGLPSDRFSAERTGGSVSTLTIQRTQQEDSAVYLCASGRAGDKNIQYFGAGTRLSVL.

The chain uses TRBV4-1 and TRBJ2-1; 9 bases match TRBD2. This CDR3 region has 16 residues. Germline CDR1 is MGHRA and CDR2 is YSYEKL. The V and J ends lost 3 bases and 7 bases, in that order; junction bases with no gene match: 10. The CDR3 sequence is CASSHPGTSLRNEQFF. The CDR3 nucleotides read TGCGCCAGCAGCCACCCCGGGACTAGCTTGAGAAATGAGCAGTTCTTC.

This chain joins TRBV15 and TRBJ1-5; tentatively, D is TRBD1 (6 bases). The CDR3 consists of 16 residues. Germline V gene data show CDR1 as LNHNV and CDR2 as YYDKDF (reference sequence). Trimming took off 2 bases at V and 5 bases at J, with 16 bases between the two ends. DNA of the CDR3: TGTGCCACCAGCAGACTTACAGGGAATGAAGATCAGCCCCAGCATTTT. Translation: CATSRLTGNEDQPQHF.